These T cell receptor beta chains were read from a single sample in a study of blood T cell repertoires in COVID-19. The repertoire was sequenced with immunoSEQ multiplex PCR; TCRdb's copy has only in-frame clones and lacks some. The sample comprises a few hundred thousand clones, around 90% of which are singletons, and about 1.2% rests with the top ten. Material for sequencing was PBMCs or T cells enriched from blood (not recorded which). Receptors were obtained from a man aged 25-40 years who had recovered from COVID-19. The CDR3 runs from the conserved cysteine through the conserved F or W. Fields, in order: D gene, V gene, clone size, J gene, CDR3 length, CDR3 protein, CDR3 DNA. A D gene is named only where the DNA matches it firmly. Some rows mark clone size as missing; the rest say once, few, many or name a class of expanded clone.

d_call: TRBD2; v_call: TRBV4-1; clone_size: NA; j_call: TRBJ2-1; cdr3_length: 16; cdr3_aa: CASSQPRTSAYNEQFF; cdr3_nt: TGCGCCAGCAGCCAACCACGGACTAGCGCCTACAATGAGCAGTTCTTC
d_call: NA; v_call: TRBV4-3; clone_size: NA; j_call: TRBJ2-7; cdr3_length: 16; cdr3_aa: CASSQESGSPTYEQYF; cdr3_nt: TGCGCCAGCAGCCAAGAGTCTGGCAGTCCCACCTACGAGCAGTACTTC
d_call: NA; v_call: TRBV28; clone_size: NA; j_call: TRBJ2-7; cdr3_length: 13; cdr3_aa: CASKHDSSYEQYF; cdr3_nt: TGTGCCAGCAAACACGACAGCTCCTACGAGCAGTACTTC
d_call: TRBD2; v_call: TRBV5-5; clone_size: NA; j_call: TRBJ2-1; cdr3_length: 15; cdr3_aa: CASSLRLAGVDEQFF; cdr3_nt: TGTGCCAGCAGCTTGAGACTAGCGGGAGTGGATGAGCAGTTCTTC
d_call: TRBD2; v_call: TRBV3-1/TRBV3-2; clone_size: NA; j_call: TRBJ2-7; cdr3_length: 17; cdr3_aa: CASSQDNRLARSYEQYF; cdr3_nt: TGTGCCAGCAGCCAAGATAATCGACTAGCGAGAAGCTACGAGCAGTACTTC
d_call: NA; v_call: TRBV5-1; clone_size: NA; j_call: TRBJ1-3; cdr3_length: 15; cdr3_aa: CASSPDRTSGNTIYF; cdr3_nt: TGCGCCAGCAGTCCTGACAGGACCTCTGGAAACACCATATATTTT
d_call: TRBD1; v_call: TRBV14; clone_size: NA; j_call: TRBJ1-2; cdr3_length: 15; cdr3_aa: CASSLSRQGSQGYTF; cdr3_nt: TGTGCCAGCAGCCTCTCCCGACAGGGTTCCCAAGGCTACACCTTC
d_call: TRBD2; v_call: TRBV7-8; clone_size: NA; j_call: TRBJ2-7; cdr3_length: 17; cdr3_aa: CASSPDGLAGRGYEQYF; cdr3_nt: TGTGCCAGCAGCCCGGATGGACTAGCGGGTAGGGGCTACGAGCAGTACTTC
d_call: TRBD1; v_call: TRBV7-9; clone_size: NA; j_call: TRBJ2-7; cdr3_length: 15; cdr3_aa: CASSPRDRGAYEQYF; cdr3_nt: TGTGCCAGCAGCCCCAGGGACAGAGGGGCCTACGAGCAGTACTTC
d_call: NA; v_call: TRBV7-9; clone_size: NA; j_call: TRBJ1-2; cdr3_length: 17; cdr3_aa: CASSTTVTRQIGYGYTF; cdr3_nt: TGTGCCAGCAGCACCACGGTAACCCGACAGATTGGCTATGGCTACACCTTC
d_call: NA; v_call: TRBV7-2; clone_size: once; j_call: TRBJ2-7; cdr3_length: 14; cdr3_aa: CASSLGWRSYEQYF; cdr3_nt: TGTGCCAGCAGCTTAGGTTGGCGGAGCTACGAGCAGTACTTC
d_call: TRBD2; v_call: TRBV10-1; clone_size: NA; j_call: TRBJ2-2; cdr3_length: 16; cdr3_aa: CASSAHLAGGTGELFF; cdr3_nt: TGCGCCAGCAGTGCCCACCTAGCGGGAGGCACCGGGGAGCTGTTTTTT
d_call: NA; v_call: TRBV30; clone_size: NA; j_call: TRBJ1-1; cdr3_length: 13; cdr3_aa: CVTEIKMNTEAFF; cdr3_nt: TGTGTCACAGAGATAAAGATGAACACTGAAGCTTTCTTT
d_call: NA; v_call: TRBV9; clone_size: NA; j_call: TRBJ1-1; cdr3_length: 15; cdr3_aa: CASSVEARLNTEAFF; cdr3_nt: TGTGCCAGCAGCGTAGAGGCCAGGTTGAACACTGAAGCTTTCTTT
d_call: NA; v_call: TRBV30; clone_size: once; j_call: TRBJ1-1; cdr3_length: 15; cdr3_aa: CACSGTTGSNTEAFF; cdr3_nt: TGTGCCTGTTCCGGGACAACAGGTTCGAACACTGAAGCTTTCTTT
d_call: TRBD1; v_call: TRBV10-3; clone_size: NA; j_call: TRBJ1-5; cdr3_length: 14; cdr3_aa: CAIRDGTANQPQHF; cdr3_nt: TGTGCCATTCGAGACGGGACAGCCAATCAGCCCCAGCATTTT
d_call: TRBD1; v_call: TRBV7-2; clone_size: NA; j_call: TRBJ1-4; cdr3_length: 15; cdr3_aa: CASSLATDRGIRLFF; cdr3_nt: TGTGCCAGCAGCTTAGCAACTGACAGGGGGATTAGACTGTTTTTT
d_call: NA; v_call: TRBV12-3/TRBV12-4; clone_size: NA; j_call: TRBJ1-5; cdr3_length: 13; cdr3_aa: CASSPRPGQPQHF; cdr3_nt: TGTGCCAGCAGTCCCCGGCCGGGTCAGCCCCAGCATTTT
d_call: TRBD1; v_call: TRBV4-2; clone_size: NA; j_call: TRBJ1-2; cdr3_length: 19; cdr3_aa: CASSQPRAGQGAYHYGYTF; cdr3_nt: TGTGCCAGCAGCCAACCCAGGGCGGGACAGGGGGCATATCACTATGGCTACACCTTC
d_call: TRBD1; v_call: TRBV9; clone_size: NA; j_call: TRBJ2-3; cdr3_length: 18; cdr3_aa: CASSVGGNRGFSTDTQYF; cdr3_nt: TGTGCCAGCAGCGTAGGTGGGAACAGGGGGTTTAGCACAGATACGCAGTATTTT
d_call: TRBD1; v_call: TRBV19; clone_size: NA; j_call: TRBJ1-2; cdr3_length: 14; cdr3_aa: CASSPGTGTSGYTF; cdr3_nt: TGTGCCAGTAGTCCCGGGACAGGGACTAGTGGCTACACCTTC
d_call: TRBD2; v_call: TRBV28; clone_size: NA; j_call: TRBJ2-2; cdr3_length: 17; cdr3_aa: CASSLAPGGKNTGELFF; cdr3_nt: TGTGCCAGCAGTTTAGCGCCGGGGGGGAAGAACACCGGGGAGCTGTTTTTT
d_call: NA; v_call: TRBV5-1; clone_size: NA; j_call: TRBJ1-2; cdr3_length: 14; cdr3_aa: CASSLFTESYGYTF; cdr3_nt: TGCGCCAGCAGCTTATTCACAGAAAGCTATGGCTACACCTTC
d_call: NA; v_call: TRBV24-1; clone_size: NA; j_call: TRBJ2-2; cdr3_length: 14; cdr3_aa: CATSDYQGNGELFF; cdr3_nt: TGTGCCACCAGTGATTACCAGGGAAACGGGGAGCTGTTTTTT
d_call: TRBD1; v_call: TRBV27; clone_size: NA; j_call: TRBJ2-2; cdr3_length: 20; cdr3_aa: CASSLLGFSPGQGGTGELFF; cdr3_nt: TGTGCCAGCAGTTTATTGGGTTTTAGTCCGGGACAGGGGGGCACCGGGGAGCTGTTTTTT
d_call: TRBD1; v_call: TRBV13; clone_size: NA; j_call: TRBJ1-4; cdr3_length: 17; cdr3_aa: CASSLSIRRTGDEKLFF; cdr3_nt: TGTGCCAGCAGCTTAAGTATTCGTAGGACAGGGGATGAAAAACTGTTTTTT
d_call: TRBD2; v_call: TRBV30; clone_size: NA; j_call: TRBJ2-5; cdr3_length: 16; cdr3_aa: CAWSMGLAGGPETQYF; cdr3_nt: TGTGCCTGGAGTATGGGACTAGCGGGGGGGCCAGAGACCCAGTACTTC
d_call: NA; v_call: TRBV9; clone_size: NA; j_call: TRBJ1-2; cdr3_length: 14; cdr3_aa: CASSPQGLGYGYTF; cdr3_nt: TGTGCCAGCAGCCCACAGGGTCTTGGCTATGGCTACACCTTC
d_call: TRBD1; v_call: TRBV3-1/TRBV3-2; clone_size: few; j_call: TRBJ2-1; cdr3_length: 18; cdr3_aa: CASSQLPKGARAYNEQFF; cdr3_nt: TGTGCCAGCAGCCAACTACCAAAGGGGGCCAGGGCCTACAATGAGCAGTTCTTC
d_call: NA; v_call: TRBV5-1; clone_size: NA; j_call: TRBJ2-1; cdr3_length: 15; cdr3_aa: CASSVGIRSYNEQFF; cdr3_nt: TGCGCCAGCAGCGTCGGGATACGCTCCTACAATGAGCAGTTCTTC
d_call: NA; v_call: TRBV10-3; clone_size: NA; j_call: TRBJ2-3; cdr3_length: 13; cdr3_aa: CAISEAEPDTQYF; cdr3_nt: TGTGCCATCAGTGAAGCGGAACCAGATACGCAGTATTTT
d_call: TRBD1; v_call: TRBV24-1; clone_size: NA; j_call: TRBJ2-5; cdr3_length: 15; cdr3_aa: CATSDSGGTGETQYF; cdr3_nt: TGTGCCACCAGTGACTCAGGGGGTACTGGAGAGACCCAGTACTTC
d_call: NA; v_call: TRBV11-2; clone_size: NA; j_call: TRBJ2-2; cdr3_length: 15; cdr3_aa: CASSLEGGLTGELFF; cdr3_nt: TGTGCCAGCAGTCTCGAGGGGGGGTTAACCGGGGAGCTGTTTTTT
d_call: TRBD2; v_call: TRBV7-8; clone_size: NA; j_call: TRBJ2-3; cdr3_length: 15; cdr3_aa: CASSSQRGGADTQYF; cdr3_nt: TGTGCCAGCAGCTCCCAGCGGGGGGGAGCGGATACGCAGTATTTT
d_call: TRBD2; v_call: TRBV30; clone_size: NA; j_call: TRBJ2-5; cdr3_length: 15; cdr3_aa: CAWSPRTSVQETQYF; cdr3_nt: TGTGCCTGGAGTCCCCGGACTAGCGTTCAAGAGACCCAGTACTTC
d_call: NA; v_call: TRBV11-2; clone_size: NA; j_call: TRBJ2-3; cdr3_length: 13; cdr3_aa: CASSGPGGDTQYF; cdr3_nt: TGTGCCAGCAGCGGGCCAGGTGGAGATACGCAGTATTTT
d_call: TRBD2; v_call: TRBV4-1; clone_size: NA; j_call: TRBJ2-1; cdr3_length: 15; cdr3_aa: CASSRTSGGYNEQFF; cdr3_nt: TGCGCCAGCAGTAGGACTAGCGGGGGCTACAATGAGCAGTTCTTC
d_call: NA; v_call: TRBV2; clone_size: NA; j_call: TRBJ1-2; cdr3_length: 13; cdr3_aa: CASSAFQGTGYTF; cdr3_nt: TGTGCCAGCAGTGCCTTTCAGGGGACCGGCTACACCTTC
d_call: TRBD2; v_call: TRBV3-1/TRBV3-2; clone_size: NA; j_call: TRBJ2-3; cdr3_length: 15; cdr3_aa: CASSQAGGSTDTQYF; cdr3_nt: TGTGCCAGCAGCCAAGCGGGGGGGAGCACAGATACGCAGTATTTT
d_call: TRBD2; v_call: TRBV25-1; clone_size: NA; j_call: TRBJ2-1; cdr3_length: 16; cdr3_aa: CASSEWVGGPSNEQFF; cdr3_nt: TGTGCCAGCAGTGAATGGGTGGGAGGGCCCTCCAATGAGCAGTTCTTC
d_call: NA; v_call: TRBV27; clone_size: NA; j_call: TRBJ1-2; cdr3_length: 16; cdr3_aa: CASSLSGDYSSIGYTF; cdr3_nt: TGTGCCAGCAGTTTATCGGGAGACTATTCCTCGATAGGCTACACCTTC
d_call: NA; v_call: TRBV6-5; clone_size: NA; j_call: TRBJ2-6; cdr3_length: 15; cdr3_aa: CASRTDRSGANVLTF; cdr3_nt: TGTGCCAGCAGAACAGACCGCTCTGGGGCCAACGTCCTGACTTTC
d_call: NA; v_call: TRBV19; clone_size: NA; j_call: TRBJ1-4; cdr3_length: 15; cdr3_aa: CASSMDTADYEKLFF; cdr3_nt: TGTGCCAGTAGTATGGATACGGCAGACTATGAAAAACTGTTTTTT
d_call: NA; v_call: TRBV9; clone_size: NA; j_call: TRBJ2-3; cdr3_length: 16; cdr3_aa: CASSVGSGGSTDTQYF; cdr3_nt: TGTGCCAGCAGCGTAGGAAGTGGGGGGAGCACAGATACGCAGTATTTT
d_call: TRBD1; v_call: TRBV4-2; clone_size: once; j_call: TRBJ2-5; cdr3_length: 15; cdr3_aa: CASSQYRDRAATQYF; cdr3_nt: TGTGCCAGCAGCCAATACCGGGACAGGGCGGCGACCCAGTACTTC
d_call: TRBD1; v_call: TRBV13; clone_size: few; j_call: TRBJ2-2; cdr3_length: 16; cdr3_aa: CASSLAPGQITGELFF; cdr3_nt: TGTGCCAGCAGCTTAGCACCGGGACAGATCACCGGGGAGCTGTTTTTT
d_call: TRBD2; v_call: TRBV5-4; clone_size: few; j_call: TRBJ2-3; cdr3_length: 17; cdr3_aa: CASSLGASGGRTDTQYF; cdr3_nt: TGTGCCAGCAGCTTGGGGGCTAGCGGGGGACGCACAGATACGCAGTATTTT
d_call: TRBD2; v_call: TRBV15; clone_size: NA; j_call: TRBJ2-1; cdr3_length: 16; cdr3_aa: CATSRAPGLTYNEQFF; cdr3_nt: TGTGCCACCAGCAGAGCTCCGGGACTAACCTACAATGAGCAGTTCTTC
d_call: NA; v_call: TRBV5-8; clone_size: NA; j_call: TRBJ1-1; cdr3_length: 14; cdr3_aa: CASRNGQLTLKAFF; cdr3_nt: TGTGCCAGCAGAAACGGACAGCTCACATTGAAAGCTTTCTTT
d_call: NA; v_call: TRBV6-2/TRBV6-3; clone_size: few; j_call: TRBJ2-5; cdr3_length: 14; cdr3_aa: CASSLWGEQETQYF; cdr3_nt: TGTGCCAGCAGTCTTTGGGGGGAACAAGAGACCCAGTACTTC
d_call: TRBD2; v_call: TRBV6-2/TRBV6-3; clone_size: few; j_call: TRBJ2-7; cdr3_length: 14; cdr3_aa: CASSGLAGGYEQYF; cdr3_nt: TGTGCCAGCAGCGGACTAGCGGGAGGCTACGAGCAGTACTTC
d_call: TRBD1; v_call: TRBV24-1; clone_size: NA; j_call: TRBJ2-5; cdr3_length: 13; cdr3_aa: CATSETGSVTQYF; cdr3_nt: TGTGCCACCAGTGAGACAGGGTCAGTGACCCAGTACTTC
d_call: TRBD2; v_call: TRBV4-3; clone_size: NA; j_call: TRBJ2-7; cdr3_length: 16; cdr3_aa: CASSQDLAGSSYEQYF; cdr3_nt: TGCGCCAGCAGCCAAGACCTAGCGGGGAGCTCCTACGAGCAGTACTTC
d_call: NA; v_call: TRBV11-2; clone_size: NA; j_call: TRBJ2-1; cdr3_length: 14; cdr3_aa: CASSSSGAYNEQFF; cdr3_nt: TGTGCCAGCAGCTCAAGCGGAGCCTACAATGAGCAGTTCTTC
d_call: TRBD1; v_call: TRBV7-8; clone_size: once; j_call: TRBJ2-7; cdr3_length: 17; cdr3_aa: CASSLDRDRNPDYEQYF; cdr3_nt: TGTGCCAGCAGCTTAGATAGGGACAGAAATCCCGACTACGAGCAGTACTTC
d_call: NA; v_call: TRBV7-9; clone_size: NA; j_call: TRBJ2-1; cdr3_length: 17; cdr3_aa: CASSLFRDSGRYNEQFF; cdr3_nt: TGTGCCAGCAGCTTATTCCGGGACTCGGGTCGATACAATGAGCAGTTCTTC
d_call: NA; v_call: TRBV12-3/TRBV12-4; clone_size: NA; j_call: TRBJ1-1; cdr3_length: 13; cdr3_aa: CASSTDRNTEAFF; cdr3_nt: TGTGCCAGCAGCACGGACAGGAACACTGAAGCTTTCTTT
d_call: TRBD1; v_call: TRBV6-5; clone_size: NA; j_call: TRBJ1-4; cdr3_length: 14; cdr3_aa: CASSTGQGLWKLFF; cdr3_nt: TGTGCCAGCAGTACGGGACAGGGCCTGTGGAAACTGTTTTTT
d_call: TRBD1; v_call: TRBV30; clone_size: NA; j_call: TRBJ1-3; cdr3_length: 15; cdr3_aa: CAWKGQGYAGNTIYF; cdr3_nt: TGTGCCTGGAAGGGACAGGGCTACGCTGGAAACACCATATATTTT